Each of the 14 T cell receptor beta chains below was sequenced from the same sample in a study of blood T cell repertoires in COVID-19. Here immunoSEQ multiplex PCR was the method, and the copy in TCRdb shows in-frame clones only, minus some. Among approximately 460,000 clones listed, about 91% were seen once. What was sequenced was peripheral blood. The receptor set was obtained from a man between 18 and 29 years old with COVID-19, enrolled during active disease.

The chain recombines TRBV6-5 with TRBJ1-1; perhaps TRBD1 as D (5 bases). The CDR3 runs to 15 residues. Germline V lookup: CDR1 MNHEY, CDR2 SVGAGI. Trimming removed 6 bases from V and 0 bases from J, with 14 bases in between. CDR3 nucleotide sequence: TGTGCCAGCAGGGGGCAGGGCTTAATGAACACTGAAGCTTTCTTT. It codes for CASRGQGLMNTEAFF.

This chain joins TRBV9 and TRBJ2-7; D may be TRBD2 (5 bases). Trimming removed 4 bases at V and 0 bases at J, with 8 bases between. Germline V CDR1 and CDR2: SGDLS, YYNGEE. This CDR3 is built from 13 residues. The CDR3 sequence: CASSPRDSYEQYF. The CDR3 DNA reads as TGTGCCAGCAGCCCTCGGGACTCCTACGAGCAGTACTTC.

The chain uses TRBV5-1 and TRBJ1-4; 7 bases are shared with TRBD1. This CDR3 comprises 16 residues. V was clipped by 4 bases and J by 3 bases; unmatched bases: 9. Germline CDR1 and CDR2: SGHRS and YFSETQ. The CDR3 DNA reads TGCGCCAGCAGCGAGACAGGGCGAGTGGCTAATGAAAAACTGTTTTTT. Residues: CASSETGRVANEKLFF.

The chain uses TRBV4-1 and TRBJ2-5; D is possibly TRBD2 (5 bases). Trimming removed 2 bases at V and 0 bases at J, with 13 bases between. This CDR3 has 16 residues. Germline V gives CDR1 MGHRA, CDR2 YSYEKL. CDR3 residues: CASSQLDRGDQETQYF. CDR3 DNA sequence: TGCGCCAGCAGCCAACTAGATCGGGGAGACCAAGAGACCCAGTACTTC.

The rearrangement joins TRBV7-2 to TRBJ1-5; a possible D gene is TRBD1 (5 bases). The germline CDR1 and CDR2 sequences are SGHTA and FQGNSA. The CDR3 sequence is 15 residues long. Trimming cost V 5 bases and J 6 bases, with 17 bases left between them. This CDR3 reads CASSETRGRLQPQHF. CDR3 nucleotides: TGTGCCAGCAGCGAAACCCGGGGGAGGCTTCAGCCCCAGCATTTT.

V and J are TRBV5-6 and TRBJ2-1; D gene unclear. Deletions cut 0 bases from V and 6 bases from J, with 19 bases between. Germline V gives CDR1 SGHDT, CDR2 YYEEEE. This CDR3 contains 17 residues. CDR3: CASSLAYDHPTFNEQFF. CDR3 bases: TGTGCCAGCAGCTTGGCCTACGATCACCCGACTTTCAATGAGCAGTTCTTC.

This sequence joins TRBV4-2 and TRBJ2-5, with TRBD2 matching over 9 bases. CDR1 and CDR2 (germline): LGHNA, YNFKEQ. V lost 1 base and J lost 5; bases outside the gene matches: 5. The CDR3 is 15 amino acids. In DNA form, the CDR3 reads TGTGCCAGCAGCCAAGGGGGACTAGCTTCTGAGACCCAGTACTTC. Encoded protein: CASSQGGLASETQYF.

This chain links TRBV19 with TRBJ2-1; the D gene is possibly TRBD2 (7 bases). The CDR3 has 14 residues. Germline V lookup: CDR1 LNHDA, CDR2 SQIVND (reference sequence). V lost 3 bases to trimming and J lost 7 bases, with 13 bases between them. Here the CDR3 reads CASSILGGENEQFF. CDR3 in DNA: TGTGCCAGTAGTATCCTAGGGGGGGAAAATGAGCAGTTCTTC.

This clone occurred once. The rearrangement joins TRBV7-2 to TRBJ2-5, with 15 nucleotides matching TRBD2. Germline values: CDR1 SGHTA, CDR2 FQGNSA. The CDR3 covers 19 residues. Trimming cost V 4 bases and J 2 bases; bases outside gene matches: 11. CDR3 amino acids: CASSSPPLGLAGGQETQYF. The CDR3 region has the DNA TGTGCCAGCAGCTCCCCCCCCTTAGGACTAGCGGGGGGGCAAGAGACCCAGTACTTC.

The rearrangement uses TRBV3-1 (or the pseudogene TRBV3-2) and TRBJ2-5, with 8 bases identical to TRBD2. Trimming removed 0 bases from V and 5 bases from J; junction bases left unmatched: 14. Germline CDR1 and CDR2: LGHDT and YNNKEL (reference sequence). The CDR3 runs to 18 residues. The CDR3 region is CASSQEPQREFRWETQYF. DNA for the CDR3: TGTGCCAGCAGCCAAGAACCCCAGCGGGAGTTTAGATGGGAGACCCAGTACTTC.

The rearrangement uses TRBV19 and TRBJ2-2, with 8 bases lining up with TRBD1. The CDR3 runs 16 residues. Trimming took 1 base from V and 7 from J; bases not matched to a gene: 8. Per the germline V gene, CDR1 is LNHDA and CDR2 is SQIVND (reference sequence). The DNA of the CDR3 is TGTGCCAGTAGTATAGTGGGGACAGGTATAAACGGGGAGCTGTTTTTT. It specifies CASSIVGTGINGELFF.

The chain employs TRBV6-1 and TRBJ2-3; 11 bases line up with TRBD2. J lost 7 bases, V lost 1 base, and 4 bases had no gene match. The germline CDR1 and CDR2 sequences are MNHNS and SASEGT. This CDR3 comprises 15 residues. In DNA form, the CDR3 reads TGTGCCAGCAGTGAAGTGGCTAGCGGGGGGTATACGCAGTATTTT. Translation: CASSEVASGGYTQYF.

V gene TRBV18 combines with J gene TRBJ2-3; D might be TRBD2 (6 bases). V lost 0 bases to trimming and J lost 6 bases, with 10 bases between them. The CDR3 length is 14 residues. Germline V gene data show CDR1 as KGHSH and CDR2 as LQKENI. Here the CDR3 reads CASSPPEGPDTQYF. CDR3 sequence (DNA): TGTGCCAGCTCACCACCGGAGGGGCCCGATACGCAGTATTTT.

The chain links TRBV15 to TRBJ1-2, with D possibly being TRBD1 (5 bases). The germline V gene has CDR1 LNHNV and CDR2 YYDKDF (reference sequence). The CDR3 has 14 amino acids. Trimming pared 0 bases from V and 2 bases from J, leaving 7 bases between. The CDR3 loop is CATSRDSGNYGYTF. DNA of the CDR3: TGTGCCACCAGCAGAGATTCAGGGAACTATGGCTACACCTTC. Full variable domain (rest looked up from reference TRBV15 and TRBJ1-2): DAMVIQNPRYQVTQFGKPVTLSCSQTLNHNVMYWYQQKSSQAPKLLFHYYDKDFNNEADTPDNFQSRRPNTSFCFLDIRSPGLGDTAMYLCATSRDSGNYGYTFGSGTRLTVV.